This T cell receptor (beta chain) was documented in a study of siplizumab effects on memory and regulatory T cells (dated by TCRdb to between 2017 and 2020). Regarding the research as a whole: The effect of the anti-CD2 antibody siplizumab on alloreactive T-cell subsets was examined in allogeneic mixed lymphocyte reactions constructed from human PBMCs. Overall study outcomes, separate from this receptor: Unstimulated naive T cells appeared more diverse than memory T cells, and naive cells seemed to contribute substantially to the alloresponse. Because sequences at frequencies below about 10^-5 were poorly captured, only a minor fraction of alloreactive clones could be mapped back to unstimulated subsets. A naive or memory phenotype could not be assigned to roughly 80-95% of proliferating CD4+ or CD8+ clones. Of the alloreactive CD4+ clones that could be mapped, the Treg-derived share averaged about 67% with siplizumab compared with roughly 27% in control reactions. The cumulative frequency of alloreactive sequences traceable to unstimulated CD4+ memory T cells was significantly reduced by siplizumab. Whether proliferating Tregs from siplizumab cultures were suppressive was not functionally confirmed.

Sorted unstimulated T cells and proliferating T cells recovered from mixed lymphocyte reactions were subjected to TCRbeta CDR3 sequencing. Fresh whole blood from roughly 10 HLA-typed healthy donors was used to isolate PBMCs. To map where alloreactive clones came from, CD4+ non-regulatory T cells in the unstimulated state were FACS-sorted. Library preparation was by the immunoSEQ multiplex PCR assay. The deep sequencing platform assayed approximately 100,000 TCR templates per sample. Genomic DNA extracted from sorted T cells was used for TCRbeta CDR3 sequencing. The paper's processing steps were these. The R programming language was used for clonal analysis of TCRbeta CDR3 data. Alloreactive CD4+ and CD8+ clones were defined by comparing unstimulated samples with post-reaction CFSE-low samples. By matching sequences to the repertoires of sorted unstimulated Treg and non-Treg cells, each alloreactive CD4+ clone was assigned a regulatory or non-regulatory origin. In TCRdb, the immuneACCESS table is reduced to in-frame sequences with V and J assigned. These tables do not hold every clone; where another copy was compared, an unresolved V gene accounts for under half, and the others remain unexplained. V and J calls and clone size are those listed in that table; D and trimming were worked out from the DNA. The sample table shows fewer than 110,000 clones, and approximately 91% are seen once. Together, the top ten hold approximately 12% of the sample.

This clone was detected once. The antigen it binds to is not known. The sample holds no much larger clone one base away, and base qualities are not on file. Sequenced: non-Treg CD4+ T cells sorted from blood. This specimen's cell subset or site label, per the study, means: FACS-sorted unstimulated CD4+ non-regulatory T cells. The origin of this receptor is a human donor in good health.

The bases read TGCGCCAGCAGCCAACAGGGGATCATCACAGATACGCAGTATTTT. It is translated as CASSQQGIITDTQYF. The chain is encoded by TRBV4-1 joined to TRBJ2-3, and the D gene may be TRBD1, 6 bases matching. CDR1 and CDR2 (MGHRA, YSYEKL) derive from the germline V gene. The trim is 2 bases for V and 2 bases for J, with a gap of 11 bases between the germline ends. Inclusive of the bounding cysteine and phenylalanine, the CDR3 is 15 residues long. Here the CDR3 DNA is all that survives: 45 bases in frame from base 1.